This TCR beta chain was profiled in a study of shared clonotypes between healthy human individuals. Study information: A couple of women and three men aged 18 to 49 served as donors.

It was around 190 ng DNA, 33,000 or so T cell genomes, that sorted-subset replicate PCRs used. Per the original methods: As immunoSEQ supplied junction-only sequences (without quality scores), filtering differed. Produced via immunoSEQ multiplex PCR; TCRdb's table is partial and in-frame only. The DNA was the basis for D and trimming; V, J and clone size are from that table. The sample lists about 2.4 million clones; over 85% were seen once. As concerns this clone: Its antigen remains unknown.

CDR1 is MGHRA and CDR2 is YSYEKL in the germline V gene. V lost 3 bases and J 8 bases, leaving 17 bases between the germline ends. This CDR3 has 16 amino acids. Study findings and constraints: It was the non-shared clonotypes that had lower generation probabilities than clonotypes shared by all four donors.

Sample: naive CD4+ T cells from PBMCs. Subset here: CD45RA+ positively selected. This receptor was taken from a man younger than 35 in good health. Some clones in this sample may be carry-over from other donors' samples. This rearrangement joins TRBV4-1 to TRBJ1-6; D unresolved. The CDR3 loop is CASSHQDGIRHSPLHF. CDR3 nucleotide sequence: TGCGCCAGCAGCCACCAGGACGGGATAAGACATTCACCCCTCCACTTT.